Listed here is a single TCR beta chain. This clone has at least ten counts. Which antigen it targets is not known. The CDR3 extends 3 residues past the end of the read, so its final part is completed from the germline J gene. These data originate in a study of T cell clonality in common variable immunodeficiency (dated by TCRdb to the mid-2010s). Standard criteria, namely reduction of serum IgG, IgA and/or IgM below the normal range together with specific antibody deficiency, were applied for the diagnosis of CVID. There were fewer than 45 subjects in the CVID group (roughly 30 male and some 15 female), ranging in age from about 8 to 64 years, with a mean age of around 40. Most of the CVID patients and most of the healthy controls were of Caucasian heritage. At the time of study participation, every CVID subject had been on replacement immunoglobulin therapy for at least one year. At the time of blood collection, no CVID subject was ill or was being treated with immunomodulatory or immunosuppressive medication. From each donor, about 4.5 to 9 ml of heparinized peripheral whole blood was collected. TCRbeta CDR3 repertoires were sequenced from genomic DNA of adults with common variable immune deficiency (CVID) and healthy adult controls. Diluted blood was subjected to density centrifugation over Hypaque 1077 or Ficoll-Paque for isolation of peripheral blood mononuclear cells. Genomic DNA was obtained from unsorted mononuclear cells through either Qiagen column purification or a centrifugation-based method.

Equivalent amounts of genomic DNA from CVID and control samples were used as sequencing input. For every sample, a 60 bp segment covering the rearranged TCRbeta CDR3 region was amplified and then sequenced. The immunoSEQ assay, a bias-corrected multiplex PCR combined with high-throughput sequencing, was used for TCRbeta amplification. The authors processed their data as follows. Every unique nucleotide sequence was considered a clone and was annotated with V, D and J genes, copy number and frequency. Sequences were labeled productive if in frame, and non-productive if out of frame or containing stop codons. Clonality was calculated from Shannon's entropy as previously described. The predicted amino acid sequences of productive clones were used to derive the mean CDR3 Kyte-Doolittle hydropathy. Scaled V gene usage was hierarchically clustered using Manhattan distance and complete linkage with the R hclust function. Clone sharing by CDR3 amino acid sequence was assessed by resampling 12 repertoires per group over 100 rounds. Repertoires were searched for approximately 77 published EBV-specific and 245 published CMV-specific TCRbeta sequences. Analysis left out a couple of CVID samples that produced under 10,000 sequences, so around 40 CVID repertoires remained. TCRdb stores this immuneACCESS table with in-frame sequences only. Part of the clones is absent; in the studies checked, under half of the shortfall reflects unresolved V genes, and no reason is known for the rest. That table is the source of V, J and clone size, and D and trimming were worked out from the DNA. The table records about 35,000 clones for this sample, and not one of them appears only once. The ten largest clones take up roughly 28% of the sample.

Based on the germline V gene, the CDR1 and CDR2 sequences are SGHTA and FQGTGA. Inclusive of the bounding cysteine and phenylalanine, the CDR3 is 16 residues long. The DNA has 39 bases, all within the CDR3, and is read from base 1. Ends trimmed: V by 4 bases, J by 7 bases; bases unmatched to a gene: 11. The study at large found these results: Even though DNA input was the same, control samples had an average of approximately 82,000 unique sequences each, compared with roughly 34,000 in CVID samples. It was noted by the authors that sequencing of the repertoires of T cell subpopulations would be needed to clarify the cause of the increased clonality in CVID. TCRbeta clonality was higher in CVID subjects than in healthy controls (t-test p = 0.018), and the increase was most characteristic of about a third of subjects. Correlations between repertoire features and clinical complications were limited by patient heterogeneity within the CVID cohort. CVID TCRbeta sequences reportedly showed fewer deletions and N-nucleotide insertions and lacked highly modified clones with 13 or more V deletions. Healthy controls shared more TCRbeta clones with each other than CVID subjects shared among themselves (p < 0.0001).

The receptor was isolated from a human donor with common variable immunodeficiency. Sequencing used peripheral blood mononuclear cells. This chain joins TRBV7-3 to TRBJ2-4, and TRBD2 aligns with 9 junction nucleotides. The CDR3 reads as follows: CASSSQAGAGGNIQYF. The part of the CDR3 DNA that was read is TGTGCCAGCAGCTCTCAGGCCGGGGCGGGGGGGAACATT. The full variable domain, with segments outside the CDR3 supplied by the reference TRBV7-3 and TRBJ2-4 proteins, appears as GAGVSQTPSNKVTEKGKYVELRCDPISGHTALYWYRQSLGQGPEFLIYFQGTGAADDSGLPNDRFFAVRPEGSVSTLKIQRTERGDSAVYLCASSSQAGAGGNIQYFGAGTRLSVL.